This T cell receptor (beta chain) originates from a study of blood T cells in healthy people across ages. The CDR3 is made up of 12 amino acids. Trimming left V 6 bases short and J 6 bases short, with 9 bases between. From germline, CDR1 is SGHDN and CDR2 FVKESK. Per-sample PBMC isolation yielded at least 7 million cells. A second about 6 to 11 cycle PCR used barcoded and J-beta primers. Researchers report that each sample yielded at least 3 million CDR3-containing paired-end reads. In TCRdb, the 5' RACE reads were re-called with MiXCR into one record per CDR3 protein. The sample yields 850,000 to 1,300,000 distinct CDR3 sequences, around 43% seen once.

The sequenced material came from blood. The receptor comes from a woman aged 55-70 years in good health. This chain uses TRBV14 with TRBJ2-1; a weak D match, TRBD2 (5 bases). The CDR3 coding sequence is TGTGCCAGCAGACATGCGGGCAATGAGCAGTTCTTC. Translating gives CASRHAGNEQFF.